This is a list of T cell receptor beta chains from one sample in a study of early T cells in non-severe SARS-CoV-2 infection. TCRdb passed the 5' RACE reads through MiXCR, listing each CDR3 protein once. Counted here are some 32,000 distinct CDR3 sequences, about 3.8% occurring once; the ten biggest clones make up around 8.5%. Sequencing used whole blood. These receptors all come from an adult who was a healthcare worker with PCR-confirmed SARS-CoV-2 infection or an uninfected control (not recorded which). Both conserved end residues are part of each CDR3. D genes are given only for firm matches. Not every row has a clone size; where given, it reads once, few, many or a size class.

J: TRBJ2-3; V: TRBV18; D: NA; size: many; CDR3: CAAREQGADTQYF; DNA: TGTGCCGCCAGGGAACAGGGCGCAGATACGCAGTATTTT
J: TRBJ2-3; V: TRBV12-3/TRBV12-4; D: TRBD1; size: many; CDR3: CASSLPQGVNTQYF; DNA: TGTGCCAGCAGTTTACCGCAGGGGGTCAATACGCAGTATTTT
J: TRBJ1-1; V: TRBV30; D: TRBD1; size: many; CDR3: CAWDRGNTEAFF; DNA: TGTGCCTGGGACAGGGGGAACACTGAAGCTTTCTTT
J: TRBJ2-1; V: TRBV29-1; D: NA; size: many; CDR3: CSAVEYNEQFF; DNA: TGCAGCGCTGTCGAGTACAATGAGCAGTTCTTC
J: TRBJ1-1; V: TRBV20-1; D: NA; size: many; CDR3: CSARAGRLNTEAFF; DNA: TGCAGTGCGAGGGCCGGCAGATTGAACACTGAAGCTTTCTTT
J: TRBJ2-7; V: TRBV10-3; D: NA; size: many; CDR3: CAIRAGTDTYEQYF; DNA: TGTGCCATCAGAGCCGGGACGGACACCTACGAGCAGTACTTC
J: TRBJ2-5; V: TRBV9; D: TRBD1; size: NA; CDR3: CASSDSKTGGEKTQYF; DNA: TGTGCCAGCAGCGATAGCAAGACAGGGGGCGAAAAGACCCAGTACTTC
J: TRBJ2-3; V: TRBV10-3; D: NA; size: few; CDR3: CAIRNRVIGGTDTQYF; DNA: TGTGCCATCAGAAACAGGGTCATCGGGGGCACAGATACGCAGTATTTT
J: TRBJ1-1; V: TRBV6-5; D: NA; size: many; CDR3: CASSRGNTEAFF; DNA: TGTGCCAGCTCTAGAGGGAACACTGAAGCTTTCTTT
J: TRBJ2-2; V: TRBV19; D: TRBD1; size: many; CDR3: CASTSGQGVWELFF; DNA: TGTGCCAGTACCTCGGGACAGGGGGTCTGGGAGCTGTTTTTT
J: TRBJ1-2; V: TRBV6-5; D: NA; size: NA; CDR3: CASSWDSSWDGYTF; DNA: TGTGCCAGCAGTTGGGACTCCAGTTGGGATGGCTACACCTTC
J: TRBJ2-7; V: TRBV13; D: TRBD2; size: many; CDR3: CASSLAGGNHEQYF; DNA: TGTGCCAGCAGCTTAGCGGGAGGAAACCACGAGCAGTACTTC
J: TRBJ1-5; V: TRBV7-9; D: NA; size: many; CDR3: CASSFFGAAAQHF; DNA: TGTGCCAGCAGCTTTTTCGGTGCGGCGGCCCAGCATTTT
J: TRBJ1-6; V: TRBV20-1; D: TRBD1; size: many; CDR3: CSAKPGQASYNSPLHF; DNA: TGCAGTGCTAAACCGGGACAGGCCTCCTATAATTCACCCCTCCACTTT
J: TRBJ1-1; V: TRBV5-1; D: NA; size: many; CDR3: CASLGDTEAFF; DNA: TGCGCCAGCCTGGGAGACACTGAAGCTTTCTTT
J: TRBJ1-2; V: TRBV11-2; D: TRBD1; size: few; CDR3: CASTRTRDSLSPNYGYTF; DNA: TGTGCCAGCACCCGGACCCGGGACAGCCTTTCTCCTAACTATGGCTACACCTTC
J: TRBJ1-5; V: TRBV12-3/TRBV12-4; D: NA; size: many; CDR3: CASSDGNQPQHF; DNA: TGTGCCAGCAGTGACGGAAATCAGCCCCAGCATTTT
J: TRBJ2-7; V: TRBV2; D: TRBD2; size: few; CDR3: CASTTGTSGYYEQYF; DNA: TGTGCCAGCACCACCGGGACTAGCGGATACTACGAGCAGTACTTC
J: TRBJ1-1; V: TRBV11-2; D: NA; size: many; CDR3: CASSTLNTEAFF; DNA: TGTGCCAGCAGCACGTTGAACACTGAAGCTTTCTTT
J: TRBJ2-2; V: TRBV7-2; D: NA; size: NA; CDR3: CASSSPPLVGELFF; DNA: TGTGCCAGCAGCTCCCCACCCCTAGTCGGGGAGCTGTTTTTT
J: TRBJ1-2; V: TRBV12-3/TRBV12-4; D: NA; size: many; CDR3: CASSRRESGYTF; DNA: TGTGCCAGCAGTCGGAGGGAGAGTGGCTACACCTTC
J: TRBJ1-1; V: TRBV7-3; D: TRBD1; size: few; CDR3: CASSLEGAPGLTEAFF; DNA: TGTGCCAGCAGCTTAGAGGGGGCGCCCGGTCTCACTGAAGCTTTCTTT
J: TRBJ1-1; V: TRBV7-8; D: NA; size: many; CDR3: CASSTPGYDTEAFF; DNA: TGTGCCAGCAGCACGCCGGGGTATGACACTGAAGCTTTCTTT
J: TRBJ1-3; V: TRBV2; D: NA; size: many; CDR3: CASSEGRRGGNTIYF; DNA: TGTGCCAGCAGTGAAGGGCGACGCGGGGGAAACACCATATATTTT
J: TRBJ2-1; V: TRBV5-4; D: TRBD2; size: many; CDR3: CASSLAGLAGLREQFF; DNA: TGTGCCAGCAGCTTGGCGGGGCTAGCGGGCCTCAGGGAGCAGTTCTTC
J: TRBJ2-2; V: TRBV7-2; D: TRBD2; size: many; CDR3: CASSPSGGASTGELFF; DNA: TGTGCCAGCAGCCCTAGCGGGGGGGCCAGCACCGGGGAGCTGTTTTTT
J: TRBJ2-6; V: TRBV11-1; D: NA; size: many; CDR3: CASSLGANVLTF; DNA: TGTGCCAGCAGCTTGGGGGCCAACGTCCTGACTTTC
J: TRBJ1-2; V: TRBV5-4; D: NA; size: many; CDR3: CASSLVEVFGQANYGYTF; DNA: TGTGCCAGCAGCCTTGTCGAAGTATTCGGACAAGCTAACTATGGCTACACCTTC
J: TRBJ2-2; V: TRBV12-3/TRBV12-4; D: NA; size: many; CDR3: CASRPAGGELFF; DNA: TGTGCCAGCAGGCCCGCGGGCGGGGAGCTGTTTTTT
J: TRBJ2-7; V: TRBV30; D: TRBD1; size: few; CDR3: CAWSVGGAGSYEQYF; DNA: TGTGCCTGGAGTGTAGGGGGCGCGGGCTCCTACGAGCAGTACTTC
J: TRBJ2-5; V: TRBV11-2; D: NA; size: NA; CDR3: CASSRGVRETQYF; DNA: TGTGCCAGCAGCAGGGGGGTTCGGGAGACCCAGTACTTC
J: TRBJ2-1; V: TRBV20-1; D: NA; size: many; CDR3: CSARTNSFLNEQFF; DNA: TGCAGTGCTAGGACAAATTCTTTCCTTAATGAGCAGTTCTTC
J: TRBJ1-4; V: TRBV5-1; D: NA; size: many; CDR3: CASSSTKGSGTLNEKLFF; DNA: TGCGCCAGCAGCTCTACAAAAGGTTCAGGGACACTCAATGAAAAACTGTTTTTT
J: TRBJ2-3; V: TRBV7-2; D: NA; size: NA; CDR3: CASSPSNGRGGRDTQYF; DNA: TGTGCCAGCAGCCCAAGTAATGGAAGAGGGGGTCGAGATACGCAGTATTTT
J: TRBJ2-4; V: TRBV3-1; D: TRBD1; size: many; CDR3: CASSLIGTGANIQYF; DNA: TGTGCCAGCAGCCTCATCGGGACAGGGGCGAACATTCAGTACTTC
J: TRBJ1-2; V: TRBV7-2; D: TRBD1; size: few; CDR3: CASSPRTGVNYGYTF; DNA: TGTGCCAGCAGCCCCCGGACAGGGGTAAACTATGGCTACACCTTC
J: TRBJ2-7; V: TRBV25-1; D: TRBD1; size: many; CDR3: CASSEPGTGDYEQYF; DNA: TGTGCCAGCAGTGAACCAGGGACAGGGGACTACGAGCAGTACTTC
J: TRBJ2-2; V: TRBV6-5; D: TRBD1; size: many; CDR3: CASRGTGTGGAGRELFF; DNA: TGTGCCAGCAGGGGGACCGGGACAGGGGGCGCTGGAAGGGAGCTGTTTTTT
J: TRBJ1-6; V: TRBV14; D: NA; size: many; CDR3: CASSLPNSPLHF; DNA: TGTGCCAGCAGTCTGCCCAATTCACCCCTCCACTTT
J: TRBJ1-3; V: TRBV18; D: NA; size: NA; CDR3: CASSPGTGTIYF; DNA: TGTGCCAGCTCACCGGGGACCGGGACCATATATTTT
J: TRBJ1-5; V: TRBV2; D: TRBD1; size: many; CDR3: CASTTSGQGRQPQHF; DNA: TGTGCCAGCACTACTTCGGGACAGGGTCGGCAGCCCCAGCATTTT
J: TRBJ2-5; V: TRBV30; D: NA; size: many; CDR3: CAWSVRLQETQYF; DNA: TGTGCCTGGAGTGTGAGACTCCAAGAGACCCAGTACTTC
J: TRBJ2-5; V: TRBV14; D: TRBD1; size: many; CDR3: CASSKGQGPQAETQYF; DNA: TGTGCCAGCAGCAAGGGACAGGGGCCTCAGGCGGAGACCCAGTACTTC
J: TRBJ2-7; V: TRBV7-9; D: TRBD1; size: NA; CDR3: CASRPTGNIPYEQYF; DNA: TGTGCCAGCAGACCGACAGGGAATATTCCCTACGAGCAGTACTTC
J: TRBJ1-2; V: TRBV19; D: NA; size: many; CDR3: CASSMYRGSDYGYTF; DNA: TGTGCCAGTAGTATGTATCGGGGATCGGACTATGGCTACACCTTC
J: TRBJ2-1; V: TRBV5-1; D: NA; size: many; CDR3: CASNRDRMGNEQFF; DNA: TGCGCCAGCAATCGAGATCGGATGGGCAATGAGCAGTTCTTC
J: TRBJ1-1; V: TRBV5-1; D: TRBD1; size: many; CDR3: CASSLGQGAGNTEAFF; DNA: TGCGCCAGCAGCTTAGGACAGGGGGCAGGGAACACTGAAGCTTTCTTT
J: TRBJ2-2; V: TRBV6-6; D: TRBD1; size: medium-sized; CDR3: CASNMGTGAAGELFF; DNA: TGTGCCAGCAATATGGGTACAGGGGCCGCCGGGGAGCTGTTTTTT
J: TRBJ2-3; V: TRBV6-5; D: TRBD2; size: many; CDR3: CASSYSPSGGGTDTQYF; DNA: TGTGCCAGCAGTTACTCGCCTAGCGGGGGGGGCACAGATACGCAGTATTTT
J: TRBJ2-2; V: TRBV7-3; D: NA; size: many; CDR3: CASSSMNTGELFF; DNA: TGTGCCAGCAGCTCAATGAACACCGGGGAGCTGTTTTTT
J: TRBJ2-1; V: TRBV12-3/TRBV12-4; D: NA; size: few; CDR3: CASISGSDEQFF; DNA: TGTGCCAGCATATCGGGGAGTGATGAGCAGTTCTTC
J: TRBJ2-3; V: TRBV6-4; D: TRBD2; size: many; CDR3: CASSDSTSGGADTQYF; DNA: TGTGCCAGCAGTGACTCTACTAGCGGGGGGGCCGATACGCAGTATTTT
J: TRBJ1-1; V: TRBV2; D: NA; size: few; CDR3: CASRPQGYTEAFF; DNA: TGTGCCAGCAGACCTCAGGGATACACTGAAGCTTTCTTT
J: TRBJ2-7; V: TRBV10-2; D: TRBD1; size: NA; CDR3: CASSDGQGMGEQYF; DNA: TGCGCCAGCAGTGACGGACAGGGGATGGGGGAGCAGTACTTC
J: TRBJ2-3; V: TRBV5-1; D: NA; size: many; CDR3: CASSPSLSTDTQYF; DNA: TGCGCCAGCAGCCCTTCGTTGAGCACAGATACGCAGTATTTT
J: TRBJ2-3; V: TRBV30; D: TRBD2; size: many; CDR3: CAWSQGLATDTQYF; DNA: TGTGCCTGGAGTCAGGGACTAGCAACAGATACGCAGTATTTT
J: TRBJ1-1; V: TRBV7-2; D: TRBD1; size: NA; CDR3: CASRPNDRDNTEAFF; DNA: TGTGCCAGCAGACCTAACGACAGGGACAACACTGAAGCTTTCTTT
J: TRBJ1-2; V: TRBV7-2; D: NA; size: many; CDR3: CASSFTGDSAGYTF; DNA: TGTGCCAGCAGCTTCACCGGGGACTCGGCCGGCTACACCTTC
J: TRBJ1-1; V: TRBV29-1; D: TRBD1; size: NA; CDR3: CSAGQGKAEAFF; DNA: TGCAGCGCAGGACAGGGAAAAGCTGAAGCTTTCTTT
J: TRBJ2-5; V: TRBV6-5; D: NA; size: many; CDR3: CASSYNQLDQETQYF; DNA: TGTGCCAGCAGTTACAACCAGCTCGATCAAGAGACCCAGTACTTC